One and the same sample provided the 17 T cell receptor beta chains below, sequenced in a study of response to subunit inactivated influenza vaccine. TCRdb re-derived calls from the RT-PCR reads in MiXCR, one entry per CDR3 protein. The sample has 500,000 or so distinct CDR3 sequences; about 15% are singletons. The sample here was CD4+ T cells sorted from PBMCs, taken less than 30 months after vaccination. The receptors shown here come from a man aged 45 to 75 who received an inactivated influenza vaccine.

As to this clonotype: A read error may be the cause here, since a much bigger clone is one base away. The rearrangement joins TRBV9 to TRBJ2-5, with D perhaps assigned TRBD1 or TRBD2 (5 bases each). Trimming left V 4 bases short and J 8 bases short, with 21 bases between. CDR3 length: 15 amino acids. Germline V gene lookup returns CDR1 SGDLS and CDR2 YYNGEE. Here the CDR3 reads CASSFSPGLGDTQYF. The CDR3 DNA is TGTGCCAGCAGCTTCTCGCCGGGGCTCGGGGATACCCAGTACTTC.

The CDR3 coding sequence is TGTGCCAGCGCGGGACAGGGACTCCCAGATACGCAGTATTTT. It translates to CASAGQGLPDTQYF. The chain combines TRBV28 with TRBJ2-3; the match to TRBD1 covers 9 bases. The CDR3 length is 14 residues. CDR1 and CDR2 from the germline V gene are MDHEN and SYDVKM. After removal of 8 bases from V and 4 bases from J, the junction contained 7 bases not matched to a gene.

This clonotype was seen only a few times. The rearrangement uses TRBV10-3 and TRBJ2-1, with 7 bases identical to TRBD2. This CDR3 comprises 13 residues. The ends lost 5 bases at V and 5 bases at J; junction bases unmatched: 3. Per germline, CDR1 ENHRY and CDR2 SYGVKD. The CDR3 coding sequence is TGTGCCATCAGTACGGGGACTAACAATGAGCAGTTCTTC. Its protein product is CAISTGTNNEQFF.

This clonotype occurred a few times. The V gene is TRBV5-1, the J gene TRBJ2-7; no reliable D call. The germline gives CDR1 SGHRS, CDR2 YFSETQ. The CDR3 totals 13 residues. V was clipped by 4 bases and J by 0 bases, with 8 bases between them. CDR3 in DNA: TGCGCCAGCAGCACCCGAAGCTCCTACGAGCAGTACTTC. Translating it yields CASSTRSSYEQYF.

The CDR3 sequence is CASSLSDRRLFF. Written as DNA, the CDR3 is TGTGCCAGCAGCCTTTCGGACAGGAGACTGTTTTTT. The rearrangement links TRBV3-1 to TRBJ1-4; 7 positions agree with TRBD1. CDR1 and CDR2 from the germline V gene are LGHDT and YNNKEL (reference sequence). The CDR3 loop spans 12 amino acids. J gave up 13 bases and V 4 bases, and 6 bases lay outside the gene matches.

This chain links TRBV29-1 with TRBJ2-1; 7 bases are a match to TRBD2. V gave up 7 bases and J gave up 5 bases; unmatched junction bases: 8. In germline, CDR1 is SQVTM, CDR2 ANQGSEA. The CDR3 spans 13 residues. The CDR3 protein is CSAGGYIHNEQFF. CDR3 in DNA: TGCAGCGCCGGGGGGTACATCCACAATGAGCAGTTCTTC.

A note on this clonotype: A much bigger clone sits one base away, suggesting this may be a read error. The conserved final phenylalanine or tryptophan is absent from the CDR3, which likely points to a read error. J is TRBJ2-5 and V is TRBV5-1, with D hard to call. Germline V CDR1 and CDR2: SGHRS, YFSETQ. V was cut by 1 base and J by 1 base, with 2 bases left in between. This CDR3 comprises 12 residues. CDR3 sequence reads: CASSLTQETQYI. The CDR3, as DNA: TGCGCCAGCAGCTTGACCCAAGAGACCCAGTACATC.

The gene calls are TRBV18 and TRBJ1-1; no reliable D call. The CDR3 has 15 residues. V lost 2 bases and J lost 0, with 10 bases in between. CDR1 and CDR2 from the germline V gene are KGHSH and LQKENI. The CDR3 here is CASSPVSLMNTEAFF. The CDR3 DNA is TGTGCCAGCTCACCAGTCTCACTGATGAACACTGAAGCTTTCTTT.

The chain links TRBV5-1 to TRBJ2-6; D ambiguous. Germline CDR1 reads SGHRS; CDR2 reads YFSETQ. V dropped 3 bases and J dropped 0 bases, with 7 bases sitting between them. There are 15 residues in the CDR3. CDR3 amino acids: CASSWGNSGANVLTF. The CDR3 DNA reads TGCGCCAGCAGCTGGGGAAACTCTGGGGCCAACGTCCTGACTTTC.

This chain joins TRBV7-8 and TRBJ1-2; D call uncertain. Trimming pared 1 base from V and 2 bases from J, leaving 11 bases between. This CDR3 comprises 15 residues. The germline CDR1 and CDR2 sequences are SGHVS and FQNEAQ. This chain's CDR3 is CASSLVTGENYGYTF. Here the CDR3 DNA reads TGTGCCAGCAGCTTAGTCACCGGGGAAAACTATGGCTACACCTTC. The full variable domain, in which reference TRBV7-8 and TRBJ1-2 provide the parts outside the CDR3, is GAGVSQSPRYKVAKRGQDVALRCDPISGHVSLFWYQQALGQGPEFLTYFQNEAQLDKSGLPSDRFFAERPEGSVSTLKIQRTQQEDSAVYLCASSLVTGENYGYTFGSGTRLTVV.

The chain uses TRBV7-8 and TRBJ2-1; either TRBD1 or TRBD2 may supply D (5 bases each). This CDR3 region has 15 residues. V lost 5 bases and J lost 4, with 15 bases in between. CDR1 is SGHVS, CDR2 FQNEAQ, per germline. The CDR3 coding sequence is TGTGCCAGCAGCAAAGCCGGGACGAAATACAATGAGCAGTTCTTC. It encodes CASSKAGTKYNEQFF. The entire variable domain, with the rest obtained from reference TRBV7-8 and TRBJ2-1, is as follows: GAGVSQSPRYKVAKRGQDVALRCDPISGHVSLFWYQQALGQGPEFLTYFQNEAQLDKSGLPSDRFFAERPEGSVSTLKIQRTQQEDSAVYLCASSKAGTKYNEQFFGPGTRLTVL.

The chain couples TRBV20-1 to TRBJ2-7; possible D gene TRBD1, 5 bases. CDR3 length: 13 amino acids. The germline CDR1 and CDR2 sequences are DFQATT and SNEGSKA (reference sequence). V was clipped by 6 bases and J by 0 bases, with 12 bases between them. CDR3 nucleotides: TGCAGTGCCCGGACAACCACCTCCTACGAGCAGTACTTC. It encodes CSARTTTSYEQYF.

This clonotype showed up many times. The chain recombines TRBV28 with TRBJ2-1; perhaps TRBD2 as D (6 bases). Germline CDR1 is MDHEN and CDR2 is SYDVKM. CDR3 length equals 12 residues. The germline V and J ends were trimmed by 6 bases and 12 bases, with 15 bases remaining between them. CDR3 in amino acids: CASSPGELRQFF. DNA for the CDR3: TGTGCCAGCAGCCCGGGGGAGTTGAGGCAGTTCTTC.

The chain recombines TRBV13 with TRBJ2-7; 10 nucleotides match TRBD2. V dropped 5 bases and J dropped 2; count of bases not matched to a gene: 3. Germline CDR1 reads PRHDT; CDR2 reads FYEKMQ (reference sequence). This CDR3 is built from 14 residues. As DNA, the CDR3 is TGTGCCAGCAGCACACTAGCGGGGACCTACGAGCAGTACTTC. This encodes CASSTLAGTYEQYF.

This clonotype was observed a few times. The chain is built from TRBV5-1 and TRBJ1-5; D is undetermined. CDR3 length: 15 amino acids. Germline V gene lookup returns CDR1 SGHRS and CDR2 YFSETQ. Between the trimmed V and J ends, which lost 4 bases and 3 bases, there was a span of 14 bases. The CDR3 loop reads CASSLEGQLNQPQHF. In DNA form, the CDR3 reads TGCGCCAGCAGCCTGGAAGGCCAGCTCAATCAGCCCCAGCATTTT.

The chain links TRBV28 to TRBJ2-7; D assignment may be TRBD1 or TRBD2 (5 bases each). This CDR3 is 14 amino acids long. V lost 7 bases and J 2 bases, leaving 15 bases between the germline ends. Germline V gene data show CDR1 as MDHEN and CDR2 as SYDVKM. The CDR3 coding sequence is TGTGCCAGCACCCCGAGAGGGGTAACCTACGAGCAGTACTTC. Protein: CASTPRGVTYEQYF. Full variable domain (missing parts from reference TRBV28 and TRBJ2-7): DVKVTQSSRYLVKRTGEKVFLECVQDMDHENMFWYRQDPGLGLRLIYFSYDVKMKEKGDIPEGYSVSREKKERFSLILESASTNQTSMYLCASTPRGVTYEQYFGPGTRLTVT.

The V gene is TRBV6-1, the J gene TRBJ1-4; D remains ambiguous. CDR1 MNHNS and CDR2 SASEGT come from the germline V gene. The CDR3 has 15 residues. The V end lost 6 bases, the J end lost 2 bases, and 13 bases lay between the germline ends. Here the CDR3 reads CASRNVKRTNEKLFF. DNA for the CDR3: TGTGCCAGCAGAAACGTTAAAAGGACTAATGAAAAACTGTTTTTT.